Listed below are T cell receptor beta chains from one sample, sequenced in a study of siplizumab effects on memory and regulatory T cells. Repertoires were generated with immunoSEQ multiplex PCR, while TCRdb's copy carries only in-frame clones and drops some. The sample holds 95,000 to 100,000 clones, about nine tenths seen once. Sequenced: non-Treg CD4+ T cells sorted from blood. Receptor source: a human donor in good health. Both conserved end residues are part of each CDR3. Each record gives: D gene, CDR3 length, clone size, V gene, J gene, CDR3 protein, CDR3 DNA. D genes are given only for firm matches. Clone size appears in some rows only: once, few, many, or a class for an expanded clone.

>NA|13|NA|TRBV29-1|TRBJ2-5
CSVGANLGETQYF
TGCAGCGTGGGGGCCAACCTCGGGGAGACCCAGTACTTC
>TRBD2|15|NA|TRBV6-4|TRBJ2-1
CASSERLAFVGEQFF
TGTGCCAGCAGTGAAAGACTAGCGTTCGTCGGGGAGCAGTTCTTC
>NA|16|NA|TRBV15|TRBJ2-5
CATSSPGTPGWETQYF
TGTGCCACCAGCAGTCCTGGGACACCGGGGTGGGAGACCCAGTACTTC
>TRBD2|17|NA|TRBV2|TRBJ2-1
CASRPLGLAVPRNEQFF
TGTGCCAGCAGGCCTTTGGGACTAGCGGTCCCCCGGAATGAGCAGTTCTTC
>NA|15|NA|TRBV5-6|TRBJ1-2
CASSLDGGLSYGYTF
TGTGCCAGCAGCTTGGATGGGGGGCTGAGCTATGGCTACACCTTC
>NA|13|NA|TRBV6-6|TRBJ2-3
CASKRGSTDTQYF
TGTGCCAGCAAGAGGGGGTCCACAGATACGCAGTATTTT
>NA|14|NA|TRBV5-1|TRBJ2-7
CASSLDPRSYEQYF
TGCGCCAGCAGTTTGGACCCGAGGTCGTACGAGCAGTACTTC
>NA|15|NA|TRBV5-1|TRBJ2-2
CASSLSTANTGELFF
TGCGCCAGCAGCTTGAGTACAGCAAACACCGGGGAGCTGTTTTTT
>NA|18|NA|TRBV14|TRBJ2-6
CASSLRDASLSGANVLTF
TGTGCCAGCAGCCTCCGGGACGCATCGTTGTCTGGGGCCAACGTCCTGACTTTC
>TRBD1|14|NA|TRBV27|TRBJ1-2
CASSLHTGGYGYTF
TGTGCCAGCAGTTTGCATACAGGGGGTTATGGCTACACCTTC
>NA|15|NA|TRBV7-9|TRBJ1-5
CASSPGTRSNQPQHF
TGTGCCAGCAGCCCCGGGACACGTAGCAATCAGCCCCAGCATTTT
>NA|13|NA|TRBV28|TRBJ2-1
CASSLVLDNEQFF
TGTGCCAGCAGTTTGGTTCTCGACAATGAGCAGTTCTTC
>TRBD1|16|NA|TRBV6-1|TRBJ2-7
CASSERDRPLFYEQYF
TGTGCCAGCAGTGAAAGGGACAGGCCCCTCTTCTACGAGCAGTACTTC
>NA|15|NA|TRBV18|TRBJ2-1
CASSPGQASYNEQFF
TGTGCCAGCTCACCGGGGCAGGCGTCCTACAATGAGCAGTTCTTC
>TRBD2|13|NA|TRBV7-9|TRBJ2-5
CASRPSGSETQYF
TGTGCCAGCAGACCTAGCGGGAGCGAGACCCAGTACTTC
>NA|13|few|TRBV14|TRBJ1-2
CASSQRDGYGYTF
TGTGCCAGCAGCCAAAGGGATGGCTATGGCTACACCTTC
>TRBD2|16|NA|TRBV7-3|TRBJ2-2
CASSRTSGREGGELFF
TGTGCCAGCAGCAGGACTAGCGGGAGAGAGGGCGGGGAGCTGTTTTTT
>TRBD1|15|NA|TRBV4-1|TRBJ1-5
CASSQEAGGYQPQHF
TGCGCCAGCAGCCAAGAGGCAGGGGGCTATCAGCCCCAGCATTTT
>NA|14|NA|TRBV29-1|TRBJ2-3
CSPRGLGPTDTQYF
TGCAGCCCGAGGGGTCTAGGCCCCACAGATACGCAGTATTTT
>NA|17|once|TRBV19|TRBJ1-5
CASSITQGQASNQPQHF
TGTGCCAGTAGTATAACCCAGGGGCAGGCGAGCAATCAGCCCCAGCATTTT
>TRBD2|15|NA|TRBV9|TRBJ2-3
CASSGLAGTTDTQYF
TGTGCCAGCAGCGGTCTAGCGGGAACCACAGATACGCAGTATTTT
>NA|15|NA|TRBV5-6|TRBJ1-5
CASSPTDSVNQPQHF
TGTGCCAGCAGCCCAACTGACAGTGTCAATCAGCCCCAGCATTTT
>NA|14|once|TRBV5-8|TRBJ1-1
CASSRDADSGEAFF
TGTGCCAGCAGCCGGGACGCGGACAGTGGTGAAGCTTTCTTT
>NA|16|NA|TRBV5-6|TRBJ2-1
CASSLLRARSYNEQFF
TGTGCCAGCAGCTTGCTCAGGGCCCGCTCCTACAATGAGCAGTTCTTC
>NA|14|NA|TRBV7-8|TRBJ2-2
CASRPRASTGELFF
TGTGCCAGCCGCCCTAGGGCCTCCACCGGGGAGCTGTTTTTT
>NA|15|NA|TRBV28|TRBJ1-5
CASSLESWGNQPQHF
TGTGCCAGCAGTTTAGAGAGCTGGGGCAATCAGCCCCAGCATTTT
>NA|14|NA|TRBV25-1|TRBJ2-3
CASSDYPPLGSPYF
TGTGCCAGCAGTGATTACCCACCCCTCGGGAGCCCGTATTTT
>NA|13|NA|TRBV6-5|TRBJ1-5
CASSYRGVQPQHF
TGTGCCAGCAGTTACCGGGGGGTGCAGCCCCAGCATTTT
>NA|15|NA|TRBV30|TRBJ2-2
CAWSVRRTNTGELFF
TGTGCCTGGAGTGTACGTCGTACGAACACCGGGGAGCTGTTTTTT
>TRBD1|14|NA|TRBV18|TRBJ2-7
CASSPGTGPYEQYF
TGTGCCAGCTCACCGGGGACAGGGCCTTACGAGCAGTACTTC
>NA|14|NA|TRBV5-6|TRBJ1-5
CASSTGLSNQPQHF
TGTGCCAGCAGCACAGGGTTGAGCAATCAGCCCCAGCATTTT